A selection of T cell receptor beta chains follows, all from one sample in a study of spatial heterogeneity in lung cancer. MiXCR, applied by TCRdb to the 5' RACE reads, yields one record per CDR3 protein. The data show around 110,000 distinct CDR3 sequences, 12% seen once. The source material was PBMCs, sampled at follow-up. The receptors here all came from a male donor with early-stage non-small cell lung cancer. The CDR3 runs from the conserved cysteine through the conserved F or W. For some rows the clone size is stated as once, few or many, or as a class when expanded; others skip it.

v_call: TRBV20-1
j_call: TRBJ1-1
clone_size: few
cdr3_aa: CSARLTGANTEAFF

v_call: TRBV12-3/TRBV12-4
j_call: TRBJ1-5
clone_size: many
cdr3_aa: CASSLMGQGNQPQHF

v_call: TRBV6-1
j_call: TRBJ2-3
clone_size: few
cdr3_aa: CASITPDTQYF

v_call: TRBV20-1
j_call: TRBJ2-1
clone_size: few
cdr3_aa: CSAPGLAGWDEQFF

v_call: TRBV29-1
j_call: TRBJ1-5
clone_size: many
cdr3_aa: CSVGTGRDQPQHF

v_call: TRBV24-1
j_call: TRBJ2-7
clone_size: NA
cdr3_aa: CATSDFTARSYEQYF

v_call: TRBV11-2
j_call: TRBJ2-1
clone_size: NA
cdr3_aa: CASSLDPGQIYNEQFF

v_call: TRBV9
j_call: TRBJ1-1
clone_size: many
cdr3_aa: CASSPSAGWNTEAFF

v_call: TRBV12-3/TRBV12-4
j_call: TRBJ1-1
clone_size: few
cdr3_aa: CASSLMFGTGDLNTEAFF

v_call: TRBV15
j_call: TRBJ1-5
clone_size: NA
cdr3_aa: CATSRDHQPQHF

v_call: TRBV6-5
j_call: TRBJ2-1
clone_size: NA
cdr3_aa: CASIGATNEQFF

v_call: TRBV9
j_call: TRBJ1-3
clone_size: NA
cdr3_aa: CASSSRQRSSGNTIYF

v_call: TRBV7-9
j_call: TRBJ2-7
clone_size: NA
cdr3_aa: CASSSPVATSGKYEQYF

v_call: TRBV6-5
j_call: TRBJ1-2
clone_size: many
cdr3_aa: CASRQLDGPRSYTF

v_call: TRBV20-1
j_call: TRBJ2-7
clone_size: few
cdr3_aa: CSASRDTHYEQYF

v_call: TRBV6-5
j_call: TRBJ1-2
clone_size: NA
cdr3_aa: CASSRQGGAAGYTF

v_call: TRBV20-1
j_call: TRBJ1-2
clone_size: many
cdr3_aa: CSVPGFGYTF

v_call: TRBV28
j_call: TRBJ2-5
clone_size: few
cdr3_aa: CASSFGGPATQYF

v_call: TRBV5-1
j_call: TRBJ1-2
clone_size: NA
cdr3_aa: CASSPGHTNYGYTF

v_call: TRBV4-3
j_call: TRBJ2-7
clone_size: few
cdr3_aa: CASSQDEGPYEQYF

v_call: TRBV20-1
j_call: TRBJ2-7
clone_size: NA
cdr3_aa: CTTGTGPYEQYF

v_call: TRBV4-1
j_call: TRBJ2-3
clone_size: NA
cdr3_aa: CASSQQGLDTQYF

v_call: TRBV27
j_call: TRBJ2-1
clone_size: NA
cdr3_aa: CASKVGQSYNEQFF